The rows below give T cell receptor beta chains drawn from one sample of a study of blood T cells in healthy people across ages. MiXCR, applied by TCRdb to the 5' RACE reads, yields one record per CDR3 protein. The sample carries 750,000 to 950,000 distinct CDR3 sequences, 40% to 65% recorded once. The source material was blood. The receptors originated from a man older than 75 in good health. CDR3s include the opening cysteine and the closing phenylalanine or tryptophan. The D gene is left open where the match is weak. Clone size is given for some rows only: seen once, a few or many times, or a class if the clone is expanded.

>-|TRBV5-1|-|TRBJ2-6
CASSSPDRGPLSSGANVLTF
TGCGCCAGCAGCTCCCCCGATCGGGGGCCTCTGAGCTCTGGGGCCAACGTCCTGACTTTC
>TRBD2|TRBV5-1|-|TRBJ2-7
CASSPSGLAHNEQYF
TGCGCCAGCAGCCCCTCCGGACTAGCCCACAATGAGCAGTACTTC
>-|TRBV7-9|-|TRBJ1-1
CASRPETEAFF
TGTGCCAGCAGACCAGAGACTGAAGCTTTCTTT
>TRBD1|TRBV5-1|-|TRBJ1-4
CASSLFATGDEKLFF
TGCGCCAGCAGCTTGTTTGCGACAGGGGATGAAAAACTGTTTTTT
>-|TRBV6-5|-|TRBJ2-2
CASRERNTGELFF
TGTGCCAGCAGGGAAAGAAACACCGGGGAGCTGTTTTTT
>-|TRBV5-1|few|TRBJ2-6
CASSSQAGSGANVLTF
TGCGCCAGCAGTTCACAAGCCGGCTCTGGGGCCAACGTCCTGACTTTC
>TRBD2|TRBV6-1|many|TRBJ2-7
CASRGLAGDRSEQYF
TGTGCCAGCAGGGGACTAGCGGGAGATCGTAGCGAGCAGTACTTC
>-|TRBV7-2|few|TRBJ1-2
CASSRRDHGYTF
TGTGCCAGCAGCCGCAGGGACCATGGCTACACCTTC
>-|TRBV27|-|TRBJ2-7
CASSFLDAFYEQYF
TGTGCCAGCAGTTTTCTGGACGCCTTCTACGAGCAGTACTTC
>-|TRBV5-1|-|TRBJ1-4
CASSLVGSTNEKLFF
TGCGCCAGCAGCTTGGTCGGCTCGACTAATGAAAAACTGTTTTTT
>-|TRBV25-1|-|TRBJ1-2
CASSAPASYGYTF
TGTGCCAGCAGTGCACCAGCCAGCTATGGCTACACCTTC
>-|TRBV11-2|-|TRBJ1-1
CASSSQGIGTEAFF
TGTGCCAGCAGCTCTCAGGGAATAGGGACTGAAGCTTTCTTT
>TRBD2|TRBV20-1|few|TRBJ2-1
CSAAGSGLAWGVEQFF
TGCAGTGCAGCGGGTTCGGGACTAGCCTGGGGGGTAGAGCAGTTCTTC
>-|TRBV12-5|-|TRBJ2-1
CASGLATGTGPQFF
TGTGCTAGTGGTTTGGCGACCGGGACGGGCCCGCAGTTCTTC
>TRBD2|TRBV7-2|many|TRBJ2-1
CASSSDRTSGNNEQFF
TGTGCCAGCAGCTCGGATCGGACTAGCGGGAACAATGAGCAGTTCTTC
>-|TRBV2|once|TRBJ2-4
CVSAGRDIRYF
TGTGTCAGCGCAGGGAGGGACATTCGGTACTTC
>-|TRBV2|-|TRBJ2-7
CASSGGGTSGRIYEQYF
TGTGCCAGCTCAGGGGGCGGCACGTCCGGGAGGATCTACGAGCAGTACTTC